The following is a T cell receptor (beta chain) sequence with its context. Its matching antigen is unknown. This entry belongs to a study of response to subunit inactivated influenza vaccine. Study-wide results and limits: T cells newly recruited by each seasonal influenza vaccination are few, the authors suggested.

This CDR3 comprises 14 residues. From germline, CDR1 is SQVTM and CDR2 ANQGSEA. V shed 7 bases and J 2 bases; nucleotides not matched to a gene: 5. MiXCR, run by TCRdb on the RT-PCR reads, gives a single entry per CDR3 protein. The table includes 400,000 to 650,000 distinct CDR3 sequences, more than 7% detected once. The rearrangement joins TRBV29-1 to TRBJ2-7; 13 bases match TRBD2. The sample here was PBMCs from blood, taken 23 months after vaccination. The sequence was collected from a man aged 45 to 75 who received an inactivated influenza vaccine. DNA for the CDR3: TGCAGCGCCTTGGGACTAGCGGGGACCTACGAGCAGTACTTC. Protein product: CSALGLAGTYEQYF.